The next 31 T cell receptor beta chains were all read from a single sample in a study of shared clonotypes between healthy human individuals (dated by TCRdb to the early 2020s). To prepare the library, the immunoSEQ multiplex PCR assay was applied. In its TCRdb copy, this immuneACCESS table keeps in-frame sequences only and misses some clones. Where compared with another copy, unresolved V genes explain less than half of these, and the others have no known cause. The sample includes roughly 1 million clones, with about 77% observed a single time. The ten largest clones take up roughly 1.5% of the sample. The sample comprised memory CD4+ T cells sorted from blood. According to the study, the label for this sample's cell subset or site signals: CD45RA-negative fraction. The receptor set was obtained from a man between 18 and 35 years old in good health.

This chain connects TRBV30 to TRBJ2-2; D is unresolved. Germline V gene lookup returns CDR1 GTSNPN and CDR2 SVGIG (reference sequence). The CDR3 is 15 amino acids. V gave up 1 base and J gave up 5 bases, with 14 bases separating them. CDR3 nucleotides: TGTGCCTGGAGTGACCCCCGCCGACGTACCGGGGAGCTGTTTTTT. This gives the protein CAWSDPRRRTGELFF.

This clone was seen just once. The V and J genes are TRBV19 and TRBJ1-4, with a possible D match to TRBD1 (6 bases). Deletions cut 3 bases from V and 0 bases from J, with 20 bases between. Germline V CDR1 and CDR2: LNHDA, SQIVND (reference sequence). CDR3 length equals 19 residues. The CDR3 loop reads CASSMTGGPTYSTNEKLFF. The CDR3 coding sequence is TGTGCCAGTAGTATGACTGGGGGCCCGACCTATTCAACTAATGAAAAACTGTTTTTT.

This clone was counted only a few times. This chain uses TRBV27 with TRBJ1-4; the match to TRBD1 covers 11 bases. The length of the CDR3 is 14 residues. The germline V gene has CDR1 MNHEY and CDR2 SMNVEV (reference sequence). J was trimmed by 10 bases and V by 6 bases; bases with no gene match: 7. CDR3: CASRSGTGGSKLFF. In DNA, the CDR3 is TGTGCCAGCAGATCCGGGACAGGGGGTTCAAAACTGTTTTTT.

This clone was seen a few times. A read error may be the cause here, since a much bigger clone is one base away. The sample holds other DNA sequences that translate to the same CDR3. The chain links TRBV30 to TRBJ2-5; D uncertain. The DNA end is more similar to TRBJ2-7, so the J call may be wrong. CDR3 size: 12 residues. Looked up from germline, CDR1 is GTSNPN and CDR2 is SVGIG (reference sequence). The DNA of the CDR3 is TGTGCCTGGAGTGTACAAGGGAACGAGCAGTACTTC. Amino acid sequence: CAWSVQGNEQYF.

The chain couples TRBV28 to TRBJ2-5; no reliable D call. Trimming cost V 1 base and J 4 bases, with 10 bases left between them. Germline V gene sequence: CDR1 MDHEN, CDR2 SYDVKM. There are 14 residues in the CDR3. CDR3: CASSLLGMGETQYF. Written as DNA, the CDR3 is TGTGCCAGCAGTTTATTGGGGATGGGAGAGACCCAGTACTTC.

This clone was recorded a few times. V is TRBV11-3 and J is TRBJ2-7; possible D gene TRBD2, 6 bases. The CDR3 runs 14 residues. Germline values: CDR1 SGHNT, CDR2 YENEEA. Trimming shortened V by 5 bases and J by 1 base, and 12 bases separated the two germline ends. CDR3 bases: TGTGCCAGCAGCCTAGGGCGGGGTTCCTACGAGCAGTACTTC. Protein product: CASSLGRGSYEQYF.

The V gene is TRBV19, the J gene TRBJ1-5; possibly TRBD1 for D (6 bases). The V gene lost 7 bases and the J gene lost 3 bases, with 16 bases spanning the gap. This CDR3 is 15 amino acids long. Per germline, CDR1 LNHDA and CDR2 SQIVND (reference sequence). The CDR3 loop is CASKKADSFNQPQHF. CDR3 coding DNA: TGTGCCAGTAAAAAGGCGGACAGCTTCAATCAGCCCCAGCATTTT.

The chain couples TRBV10-3 to TRBJ2-6; 8 bases align to TRBD1. This CDR3 spans 16 amino acids. Looked up from germline, CDR1 is ENHRY and CDR2 is SYGVKD. After removal of 6 bases from V and 0 bases from J, the junction contained 4 bases not matched to a gene. In DNA, the CDR3 is TGTGCCATCAGGGGACAGGTTGCCTCTGGGGCCAACGTCCTGACTTTC. It codes for CAIRGQVASGANVLTF.

The V call is TRBV2, the J call TRBJ1-2; D gene unclear. Between the trimmed V and J ends, which lost 9 bases and 5 bases, there was a span of 4 bases. In germline, CDR1 is SNHLY, CDR2 FYNNEI. This CDR3 has 9 residues. CDR3 DNA: TGTGCCAGGGGATATGGCTACACCTTC. This encodes CARGYGYTF.

V is TRBV7-9 and J is TRBJ2-5, with a weak D call TRBD1 (6 bases). Germline V gene lookup returns CDR1 SEHNR and CDR2 FQNEAQ (reference sequence). CDR3 length: 16 amino acids. Between the trimmed V and J ends, which lost 6 bases and 1 base, there was a span of 18 bases. The CDR3 DNA reads as TGTGCCAGCAGACAGGGACAATCGTCCTTCCAAGAGACCCAGTACTTC. It translates to CASRQGQSSFQETQYF.

The chain carries TRBV4-2 and TRBJ2-7; D is uncertain. This CDR3 is 14 amino acids long. In germline, CDR1 is LGHNA, CDR2 YNFKEQ. The germline V and J ends were trimmed by 1 base and 1 base, with 8 bases remaining between them. CDR3 in DNA: TGTGCCAGCAGCCAAGTTACACAATCCTACGAGCAGTACTTC. Protein product: CASSQVTQSYEQYF.

With respect to this clone: The identical CDR3 is also encoded by other nucleotide sequences in the sample. CDR3 in amino acids: CAIRGSTDTQYF. CDR3 sequence (DNA): TGTGCCATCAGGGGTAGCACAGATACGCAGTATTTT. V usage is TRBV10-3 and J usage is TRBJ2-3, with D unclear. The CDR3 covers 12 residues. Looked up from germline, CDR1 is ENHRY and CDR2 is SYGVKD. Trimming shortened V by 6 bases and J by 0 bases, and 4 bases separated the two germline ends.

In its sample, this clone was seen a few times. This sequence joins TRBV18 and TRBJ2-5, with D possibly being TRBD1 (6 bases). The length of the CDR3 is 14 residues. V was trimmed by 3 bases and J by 5 bases, leaving 13 bases between them. The V gene's germline CDR1 is KGHSH and CDR2 LQKENI. CDR3 nucleotide sequence: TGTGCCAGCTCACCCCGGGACAACCCCGAGACCCAGTACTTC. Amino acid sequence: CASSPRDNPETQYF.

V is TRBV10-3 and J is TRBJ2-7, with 7 nucleotides matching TRBD1. The germline CDR1 and CDR2 sequences are ENHRY and SYGVKD. V lost 4 bases, J lost 3 bases, and 3 bases stayed unmatched. CDR3 length: 13 residues. The DNA of the CDR3 is TGTGCCATCAGTGCGGGACAGAACTACGAGCAGTACTTC. Translated, it gives CAISAGQNYEQYF.

This clone was found many times. The chain combines TRBV5-1 with TRBJ2-2; D might be TRBD1 (5 bases). Trimming stripped 0 bases from V and 6 bases from J, with 18 bases between. The CDR3 extends over 17 amino acids. CDR1 SGHRS and CDR2 YFSETQ come from the germline V gene. The CDR3 loop reads CASSLGGGQEWSGELFF. The CDR3 DNA reads as TGCGCCAGCAGCTTGGGTGGTGGACAAGAGTGGTCCGGGGAGCTGTTTTTT.

CDR3 sequence (DNA): TGTGCCAGCTCACCAGGACTAGTTTTGCAAGAGACCCAGTACTTC. Residues: CASSPGLVLQETQYF. V usage is TRBV18 and J usage is TRBJ2-5; 7 positions agree with TRBD2. The trim removed 2 bases at V and 2 bases at J, leaving 5 bases unmatched. Per germline, CDR1 KGHSH and CDR2 LQKENI. This CDR3 has 15 residues.

J is TRBJ1-2 and V is TRBV11-2; D unclear. Germline values: CDR1 SGHAT, CDR2 FQNNGV. Trimming took 5 bases from V and 1 from J, leaving 8 bases between them. The CDR3 totals 13 residues. The CDR3 reads CASSPDLNYGYTF. The CDR3 region has the DNA TGTGCCAGCAGCCCCGATCTTAACTATGGCTACACCTTC.

The chain combines TRBV7-9 with TRBJ2-3; tentatively, D is TRBD1 or TRBD2 (6 bases each). CDR1 is SEHNR and CDR2 is FQNEAQ in the germline V gene (reference sequence). This CDR3 is built from 16 residues. The V end lost 0 bases, the J end lost 4 bases, and 14 bases lay between the germline ends. In DNA, the CDR3 is TGTGCCAGCAGCTTAGCAGGCCGGGGGCAGGCAGATACGCAGTATTTT. Protein: CASSLAGRGQADTQYF.

The gene calls are TRBV7-2 and TRBJ1-6; 7 nucleotides align to TRBD1. Germline V gene lookup returns CDR1 SGHTA and CDR2 FQGNSA. This CDR3 is built from 15 residues. J lost 5 bases, V lost 4 bases, and 5 bases had no gene match. The CDR3 DNA follows: TGTGCCAGCAGCTCCCCCGGGACAGATAATTCACCCCTCCACTTT. Its protein product is CASSSPGTDNSPLHF. Variable domain in full (rest from reference TRBV7-2 and TRBJ1-6): GAGVSQSPSNKVTEKGKDVELRCDPISGHTALYWYRQSLGQGLEFLIYFQGNSAPDKSGLPSDRFSAERTGGSVSTLTIQRTQQEDSAVYLCASSSPGTDNSPLHFGNGTRLTVT.

The J gene is TRBJ1-4, the V gene TRBV19, with TRBD1 as a possible D gene (5 bases). The CDR3 covers 13 residues. CDR1 is LNHDA, CDR2 SQIVND, per germline (reference sequence). V shed 4 bases and J shed 7 bases, with 10 bases lying between them. The CDR3 here is CASSRGLIEKLFF. DNA of the CDR3: TGTGCCAGTAGTAGGGGCCTAATTGAAAAACTGTTTTTT. The full variable domain, in which reference TRBV19 and TRBJ1-4 provide the parts outside the CDR3, is DGGITQSPKYLFRKEGQNVTLSCEQNLNHDAMYWYRQDPGQGLRLIYYSQIVNDFQKGDIAEGYSVSREKKESFPLTVTSAQKNPTAFYLCASSRGLIEKLFFGSGTQLSVL.

This clone was detected once. V usage is TRBV29-1 and J usage is TRBJ2-3; D may be TRBD2 (5 bases). The germline CDR1 and CDR2 sequences are SQVTM and ANQGSEA. The CDR3 contains 13 residues. V lost 4 bases and J 6 bases, leaving 14 bases between the germline ends. The CDR3 coding sequence is TGCAGCGTTGGACCGAGGGCGGTGGATACGCAGTATTTT. This sequence encodes CSVGPRAVDTQYF.

This clone was counted a few times. This chain connects TRBV11-2 to TRBJ2-7; 7 positions agree with TRBD1. V gave up 2 bases and J gave up 12 bases; unmatched junction bases: 4. The CDR3 has 11 residues. Looked up from germline, CDR1 is SGHAT and CDR2 is FQNNGV. The CDR3 region is CASSLSDRRYF. CDR3 nucleotide sequence: TGTGCCAGCAGCTTATCGGACAGGAGGTACTTC.

The V and J genes are TRBV28 and TRBJ1-1; 11 nucleotides align to TRBD1. The CDR3 is 17 residues long. Unmatched junction bases numbered 11, after V lost 8 bases and J lost 0 bases. Germline assignment: CDR1 MDHEN and CDR2 SYDVKM. This chain's CDR3 is CASGYPGQGGLNTEAFF. The DNA of the CDR3 is TGTGCCAGCGGGTACCCGGGACAGGGGGGCCTGAACACTGAAGCTTTCTTT. Full variable domain (missing parts from reference TRBV28 and TRBJ1-1): DVKVTQSSRYLVKRTGEKVFLECVQDMDHENMFWYRQDPGLGLRLIYFSYDVKMKEKGDIPEGYSVSREKKERFSLILESASTNQTSMYLCASGYPGQGGLNTEAFFGQGTRLTVV.

This chain uses TRBV6-1 with TRBJ1-5; possibly TRBD1 for D (6 bases). The length of the CDR3 is 15 residues. From germline, CDR1 is MNHNS and CDR2 SASEGT. The V gene lost 1 base and the J gene lost 5 bases, with 12 bases spanning the gap. In DNA form, the CDR3 reads TGTGCCAGCAGTGAAGAGGGGGGTGGGTATCAGCCCCAGCATTTT. Its translation is CASSEEGGGYQPQHF.

In this sample, this clone turned up once. V usage is TRBV7-2 and J usage is TRBJ2-3, with D possibly TRBD2 on 6 matching bases. The CDR3 runs 14 residues. V was shortened by 3 bases and J by 3 bases, with 10 bases between the two germline ends. Looked up from germline, CDR1 is SGHTA and CDR2 is FQGNSA. The CDR3 spells CASSLGGLTDTQYF. The CDR3 bases are TGTGCCAGCAGCTTGGGCGGACTAACAGATACGCAGTATTTT.

The genes are TRBV11-2 and TRBJ1-4, with a possible D match to TRBD1 (6 bases). The V gene lost 5 bases and the J gene lost 5 bases, with 15 bases spanning the gap. This CDR3 region has 15 residues. The germline V gene has CDR1 SGHAT and CDR2 FQNNGV. This CDR3 is CASSLNRDKNEKLFF. The CDR3 bases are TGTGCCAGCAGCCTTAACCGGGACAAGAATGAAAAACTGTTTTTT. Full variable domain (outside the CDR3, taken from reference TRBV11-2 and TRBJ1-4): EAGVAQSPRYKIIEKRQSVAFWCNPISGHATLYWYQQILGQGPKLLIQFQNNGVVDDSQLPKDRFSAERLKGVDSTLKIQPAKLEDSAVYLCASSLNRDKNEKLFFGSGTQLSVL.

This chain links TRBV10-3 with TRBJ2-5; D is uncertain. CDR3 length equals 14 residues. Germline V lookup: CDR1 ENHRY, CDR2 SYGVKD. V was shortened by 0 bases and J by 4 bases, with 9 bases between the two germline ends. The CDR3 here is CAISESGSSETQYF. In nucleotides, the CDR3 is TGTGCCATCAGTGAGTCAGGCAGTTCAGAGACCCAGTACTTC.

The CDR3 is CASSGGLNEKLFF. Here the CDR3 DNA reads TGCGCCAGCAGTGGGGGTCTTAATGAAAAACTGTTTTTT. V usage is TRBV10-2 and J usage is TRBJ1-4, with unresolved D. Per germline, CDR1 WSHSY and CDR2 SAAADI. Trimming shortened V by 4 bases and J by 4 bases, and 7 bases separated the two germline ends. The CDR3 covers 13 residues.

In nucleotides, the CDR3 is TGTGCCAGTAGTGTCGGGGGGATAGCGGGAGGGTTCAATGAGCAGTTCTTC. It specifies CASSVGGIAGGFNEQFF. The chain uses TRBV19 and TRBJ2-1, with 11 positions matching TRBD2. Trimming at V came to 5 bases and at J to 6 bases, leaving 12 bases not matched to a gene. CDR1 and CDR2 (germline): LNHDA, SQIVND (reference sequence). The CDR3 covers 17 residues.

The chain uses TRBV10-1 and TRBJ1-2; no firm D call. The CDR3 is 13 residues long. Germline CDR1 WNHNN, CDR2 SYGVQD (reference sequence). V lost 0 bases and J 6 bases, leaving 8 bases between the germline ends. CDR3 protein: CASSESTYDGYTF. The CDR3 nucleotides are TGCGCCAGCAGTGAGTCGACATACGATGGCTACACCTTC.

J is TRBJ2-5 and V is TRBV4-1; 8 bases line up with TRBD1. From germline, CDR1 is MGHRA and CDR2 YSYEKL. This CDR3 region has 16 residues. J was trimmed by 5 bases and V by 5 bases; bases with no gene match: 13. CDR3 bases: TGCGCCAGCAGCATTAACGCGGGACAGGTCCGGGAGACCCAGTACTTC. Encoded protein: CASSINAGQVRETQYF.